This T cell receptor (beta chain) comes out of a study of identical twins. Deletions cut 0 bases from V and 2 bases from J, with 12 bases between. The germline V gene encodes CDR1 SGHRS and CDR2 YFSETQ. The CDR3 runs to 15 residues. Overall study findings and caveats: The models systematically underestimated how much out-of-frame TCR alpha was shared in monozygotic twins. Whereas memory repertoires showed no such difference, abundant cord blood beta clonotypes carried fewer insertions. Twins shared out-of-frame alpha sequences with excess low generation probability.

This clonotype was recorded a few times. What it binds is unknown. MiXCR was run by TCRdb on the 5' RACE reads, yielding one entry per CDR3 protein. In the table there are some 240,000 distinct CDR3 sequences, about 9% of which are singletons. These sequences were also reported in another study, on yellow fever vaccine responses in identical twins. That study adds: Reportedly, twins' vaccine T cell responses looked partly convergent and partly personalized.

The V and J genes are TRBV5-1 and TRBJ2-7; D is perhaps TRBD1 (5 bases). The sequencing input was CD8+ T cells sorted from blood. This TCR derives from a young woman in good health. For the CDR3, the DNA is TGCGCCAGCAGCTTGGCCTGGGGCCCACCCTACGAGCAGTACTTC. This translates into CASSLAWGPPYEQYF.